Listed below are T cell receptor beta chains from one sample, sequenced in a study of CD8 T cells in ankylosing spondylitis. Via MiXCR, TCRdb re-called the 5' RACE reads, giving one row per CDR3 protein. This sample has about 700,000 distinct CDR3 sequences; 19% occur once, and the top ten carry under 20%. The sequenced material came from blood, either unsorted or a sorted T cell fraction (not recorded which). These receptors were obtained from a male donor with ankylosing spondylitis. The CDR3 runs from the conserved cysteine through the conserved F or W. A D gene is named only where the DNA matches it firmly. Size tells how often a clone was seen (once, few, many) or the class of an expanded clone, and some rows leave it out.

v_call: TRBV27; d_call: TRBD1; j_call: TRBJ1-2; clone_size: .; cdr3_nt: TGTGCCAGCAGTTCCAGGACAGGGAGCGCTGGCTATGGCTACACCTTC; cdr3_aa: CASSSRTGSAGYGYTF
v_call: TRBV7-2; d_call: TRBD2; j_call: TRBJ2-1; clone_size: .; cdr3_nt: TGTGCCAGCATCCCGGGGGGTTCCTACAATGAGCAGTTCTTC; cdr3_aa: CASIPGGSYNEQFF
v_call: TRBV19; d_call: .; j_call: TRBJ1-1; clone_size: .; cdr3_nt: TGTGCCAGTTCTCCACTTTACAGGGTAGACACTGAAGCTTTCTTT; cdr3_aa: CASSPLYRVDTEAFF
v_call: TRBV27; d_call: .; j_call: TRBJ2-7; clone_size: few; cdr3_nt: TGTGCCAGCAGTATCGGGGCCTATTCGAACGAGCAGTACTTC; cdr3_aa: CASSIGAYSNEQYF
v_call: TRBV4-1; d_call: TRBD2; j_call: TRBJ2-1; clone_size: few; cdr3_nt: TGCGCCAGCAGCCAAGATAGACTAGCGGGAACTGTAGATGAGCAGTTCTTC; cdr3_aa: CASSQDRLAGTVDEQFF
v_call: TRBV7-2; d_call: TRBD2; j_call: TRBJ2-3; clone_size: .; cdr3_nt: TGTGCCAGCAGCACTCAGGGACTAGCGGCAGATACGCAGTATTTT; cdr3_aa: CASSTQGLAADTQYF
v_call: TRBV5-1; d_call: TRBD2; j_call: TRBJ2-1; clone_size: .; cdr3_nt: TGCGCCAGCAGCTGGGGGACTAGCGGGGGCATTCAGTTCTTC; cdr3_aa: CASSWGTSGGIQFF
v_call: TRBV7-8; d_call: TRBD1; j_call: TRBJ2-2; clone_size: few; cdr3_nt: TGTGCCAGCAGCTTACACGAGCAGGGGGCTAGGGCCGGGGAGCTGTTTTTT; cdr3_aa: CASSLHEQGARAGELFF
v_call: TRBV11-2; d_call: .; j_call: TRBJ2-7; clone_size: few; cdr3_nt: TGTGCCAGCAGCTTAGGGCATCCAGGGACGGAGCAGTACTTC; cdr3_aa: CASSLGHPGTEQYF
v_call: TRBV5-6; d_call: .; j_call: TRBJ2-1; clone_size: .; cdr3_nt: TGTGCCAGCAGCCATCATACAGGTAATAATGAGCAGTTCTTC; cdr3_aa: CASSHHTGNNEQFF
v_call: TRBV4-1; d_call: .; j_call: TRBJ2-2; clone_size: .; cdr3_nt: TGCGCCAGCAGCCAAGGAGACAGTTCGGGCACCGGGGAGCTGTTTTTT; cdr3_aa: CASSQGDSSGTGELFF
v_call: TRBV5-1; d_call: .; j_call: TRBJ2-7; clone_size: .; cdr3_nt: TGCGCCAGCAGCTTGGGAACTCCGTCCTACGAGCAGTACTTC; cdr3_aa: CASSLGTPSYEQYF
v_call: TRBV29-1; d_call: .; j_call: TRBJ2-3; clone_size: few; cdr3_nt: TGCAGCGTTGAAGGGCAGGGAGTGGGCACAGATACGCAGTATTTT; cdr3_aa: CSVEGQGVGTDTQYF